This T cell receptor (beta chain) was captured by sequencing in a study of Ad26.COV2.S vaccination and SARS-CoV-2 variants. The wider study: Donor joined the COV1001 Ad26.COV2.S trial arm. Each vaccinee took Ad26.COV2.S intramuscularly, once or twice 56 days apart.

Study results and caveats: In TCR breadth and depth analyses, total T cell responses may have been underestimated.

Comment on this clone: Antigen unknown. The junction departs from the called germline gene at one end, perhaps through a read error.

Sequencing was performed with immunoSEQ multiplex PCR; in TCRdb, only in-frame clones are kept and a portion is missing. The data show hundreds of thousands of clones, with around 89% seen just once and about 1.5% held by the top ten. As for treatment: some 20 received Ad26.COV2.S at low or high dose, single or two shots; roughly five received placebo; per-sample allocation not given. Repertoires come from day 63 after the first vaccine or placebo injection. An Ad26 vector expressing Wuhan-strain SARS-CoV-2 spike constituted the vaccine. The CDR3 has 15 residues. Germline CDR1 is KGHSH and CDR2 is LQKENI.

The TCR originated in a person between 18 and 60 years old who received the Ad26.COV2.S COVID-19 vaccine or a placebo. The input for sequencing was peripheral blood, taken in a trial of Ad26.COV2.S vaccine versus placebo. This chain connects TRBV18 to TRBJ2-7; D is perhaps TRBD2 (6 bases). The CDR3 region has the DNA TGTGCCAGCTCAGCACCGGGACTCCCGTTTTACGAGCAGTACTTC. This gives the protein CASSAPGLPFYEQYF.